A selection of T cell receptor beta chains follows, all from one sample in a study of identical twins. TCRdb independently ran MiXCR on the 5' RACE reads; one entry per CDR3 protein. This table has 1.5 million to 2 million distinct CDR3 sequences, roughly 35% appearing once. The sequencing sample was made of cord blood. These receptors were taken from a newborn girl in good health. CDR3s leave out the opening cysteine and the closing phenylalanine or tryptophan. Clone size is stated in some rows and not others, as once, few, many or a class when expanded.

12	TRBV4-2	many	TRBJ1-4	ASSSRLFNEKLF
12	TRBV29-1	few	TRBJ2-7	SVWGIQGSYEQY
11	TRBV6-2/TRBV6-3	-	TRBJ2-5	ASNKGRVKTQY
13	TRBV5-6	-	TRBJ1-1	ASSTARDLNLEAF
13	TRBV15	few	TRBJ1-2	ATSPRQAANYGYT
19	TRBV7-8	-	TRBJ2-7	ASSLVGAGTSGRMGSYEQY
14	TRBV24-1	few	TRBJ1-5	ATSDLLHRANQPQH
14	TRBV28	-	TRBJ2-1	ASITPEGGGYNEQF
12	TRBV7-9	-	TRBJ2-3	ASSLPGFTDTQY
13	TRBV5-1	-	TRBJ2-3	ASSWMGGPTDTQY
11	TRBV19	few	TRBJ1-5	ASRTGLNQPQH
12	TRBV13	-	TRBJ2-7	ASSPRSPAYEQY
13	TRBV7-2	-	TRBJ2-1	ASSLAWTSGRARF
9	TRBV7-2	-	-	ASSSASEQY
11	TRBV20-1	-	TRBJ1-5	SAREGINQPQH
13	TRBV4-1	few	TRBJ2-7	ASSQEERTDYEQY
10	TRBV29-1	few	TRBJ2-3	SVPGGTDTQY
16	TRBV5-1	-	TRBJ2-3	ASSLEGQTRRGADTQY
11	TRBV21-1	-	TRBJ2-1	ASSHGQNNEQF
13	TRBV28	-	TRBJ1-2	ASSLPKGGNYGYT
11	TRBV9	-	TRBJ2-5	ASRTCGQETQY
13	TRBV4-2	-	TRBJ1-2	ASSQAGQGGYGYT
11	TRBV2	-	TRBJ1-1	ASIWGRVTEAF
13	TRBV12-3/TRBV12-4	-	TRBJ1-2	ASSPPRVSNYGYT
13	TRBV5-1	-	-	ASSSPGTGPNEQY
13	TRBV10-3	-	TRBJ1-5	AISTGDGVNQPQH
14	TRBV12-3/TRBV12-4	many	TRBJ2-1	ASSPRFLAGYNEQF
15	TRBV25-1	few	TRBJ2-7	ASSPQKGTGPPYEQY
15	TRBV27	few	TRBJ1-4	ASSRNPFRDANEKLF
9	TRBV6-5	-	-	ATTERNEQY
11	TRBV5-1	-	TRBJ2-5	ASSSRGLETQY
11	TRBV27	-	TRBJ2-1	ASSSFARENKF
13	TRBV5-1	-	TRBJ2-3	AGSLKSSGSDTQY
9	TRBV20-1	few	TRBJ1-6	SASYNSPLH
14	TRBV5-1	-	TRBJ1-1	ASSSTFTPMNTEAF